This TCR beta chain was identified during a study of molecular identifiers for immune sequencing clone quantification. Germline-derived CDR1 and CDR2 are MNHEY and SVGAGI. Trimming took 2 bases from V and 2 from J; bases not matched to a gene: 8. The CDR3 loop spans 19 amino acids. TCR libraries were built in bulk with a published protocol and specific TCR primers. A single record per CDR3 protein comes from TCRdb applying MiXCR to the PCR reads. The sample carries 40,000 to 50,000 distinct CDR3 sequences, 15% to 20% recorded once. In this sample, this clonotype turned up many times. When naive CD8 T cells were sorted, they were gated as CD8+CD4-CCR7+CD45RA+.

This rearrangement joins TRBV6-5 to TRBJ2-2; 13 nucleotides align to TRBD2. The sequenced sample was naive CD8+ T cells from blood, with Jurkat cell RNA spiked in. Subset noted: FACS-sorted CD8+CD4-CCR7+CD45RA+ naive T cells. The sequence was obtained from a human donor in good health. Some libraries in this study had Jurkat cell RNA spiked in. CDR3 residues: CASSYTGLAGERNTGELFF. The CDR3 DNA follows: TGTGCCAGCAGTTACACCGGACTAGCGGGGGAGAGAAACACCGGGGAGCTGTTTTTT.